These 15 T cell receptor beta chains came from one sample sequenced in a study of blood T cell repertoires in COVID-19. TCRdb keeps only in-frame clones here, not all; method: immunoSEQ multiplex PCR. The top ten clones hold 4% to 5% of a sample with fewer than 150,000 clones, 82% of them seen once. Sequencing was carried out using peripheral blood. Receptor source: a woman older than 75 with acute or convalescent COVID-19.

V is TRBV19 and J is TRBJ1-4, with 11 bases aligning to TRBD1. The CDR3 length is 16 residues. The germline V gene encodes CDR1 LNHDA and CDR2 SQIVND (reference sequence). V was clipped by 6 bases and J by 2 bases; unmatched bases: 5. In nucleotides, the CDR3 is TGTGCCAGTAGGCTGGGACAGGGGGACACTAATGAAAAACTGTTTTTT. Residues: CASRLGQGDTNEKLFF.

The J gene is TRBJ1-1, the V gene TRBV7-3; D is perhaps TRBD1 (6 bases). Between the trimmed V and J ends, which lost 5 bases and 4 bases, there was a span of 11 bases. Germline assignment: CDR1 SGHTA and CDR2 FQGTGA. The CDR3 totals 13 residues. CDR3 DNA: TGTGCCAGCAGCGCGACAGGACTCACTGAAGCTTTCTTT. Translating it yields CASSATGLTEAFF.

The chain couples TRBV5-1 to TRBJ2-7, with 9 bases aligning to TRBD1. This CDR3 is 15 amino acids long. Germline V gene sequence: CDR1 SGHRS, CDR2 YFSETQ. V trimming: 3 bases; J trimming: 2 bases; junction bases outside the gene matches: 6. The DNA for the CDR3 is TGCGCCAGCAGCTCAACGGGGACAGGGACCTACGAGCAGTACTTC. Translation: CASSSTGTGTYEQYF.

The sample holds a few counts of this clone. The V gene is TRBV3-1 (or the pseudogene TRBV3-2), the J gene TRBJ2-2, with 7 bases matching TRBD2. V lost 9 bases and J lost 5; bases outside the gene matches: 6. This CDR3 comprises 13 residues. Germline V gene lookup returns CDR1 LGHDT and CDR2 YNNKEL (reference sequence). CDR3 DNA sequence: TGTGCCAGTAGGACTAGTTGGACCGGGGAGCTGTTTTTT. Its protein is CASRTSWTGELFF.

The chain is built from TRBV24-1 and TRBJ2-1; 9 bases are a match to TRBD1. The germline CDR1 and CDR2 sequences are KGHDR and SFDVKD. V lost 7 bases and J lost 5; bases outside the gene matches: 11. The CDR3 consists of 16 residues. CDR3 coding DNA: TGTGCCACCAGCACAGGGGGCCCCGTTGTGCACAATGAGCAGTTCTTC. The encoded protein is CATSTGGPVVHNEQFF.

The chain joins TRBV7-9 to TRBJ2-2, with D perhaps TRBD2 (5 bases). The V end lost 5 bases, the J end lost 4 bases, and 14 bases lay between the germline ends. The CDR3 runs to 15 residues. From germline, CDR1 is SEHNR and CDR2 FQNEAQ (reference sequence). This CDR3 is CASSPTGSVTGELFF. For the CDR3, the DNA is TGTGCCAGCAGCCCAACGGGGTCGGTCACCGGGGAGCTGTTTTTT.

This chain links TRBV29-1 with TRBJ2-1; 9 bases map to TRBD2. With 2 bases clipped from V and 1 base from J, the junction kept 6 bases outside the gene matches. This CDR3 is built from 16 residues. Germline V CDR1 and CDR2: SQVTM, ANQGSEA. The DNA for the CDR3 is TGCAGCGTTGAAACCGGCGGGGGGGCTTCCTACAATGAGCAGTTCTTC. Protein: CSVETGGGASYNEQFF.

V and J are TRBV18 and TRBJ1-1; unclear D gene. V lost 3 bases, J lost 11 bases, and 10 bases lay in between. Germline assignment: CDR1 KGHSH and CDR2 LQKENI. The CDR3 loop spans 11 amino acids. The CDR3 reads CASSPGEDAFF. CDR3 in DNA: TGTGCCAGCTCACCCGGGGAGGACGCTTTCTTT.

In its sample, this clone was seen a few times. V usage is TRBV11-2 and J usage is TRBJ1-1, with 7 bases that match TRBD1. In germline, CDR1 is SGHAT, CDR2 FQNNGV. V shed 5 bases, J shed 5 bases, and the junction held 17 bases outside the gene matches. The CDR3 runs to 17 residues. CDR3 sequence reads: CASSGSETGMNWTEAFF. The CDR3 nucleotides read TGTGCCAGCAGCGGCAGCGAGACAGGGATGAATTGGACTGAAGCTTTCTTT.

This chain links TRBV18 with TRBJ2-4; D is unclear. Germline V lookup: CDR1 KGHSH, CDR2 LQKENI. The germline V and J ends were trimmed by 4 bases and 8 bases, with 15 bases remaining between them. This CDR3 contains 14 residues. CDR3 in amino acids: CASSRTAAPYIQYF. CDR3 DNA sequence: TGTGCCAGCTCACGCACCGCGGCCCCTTACATTCAGTACTTC. The whole variable domain, remainder taken from reference TRBV18 and TRBJ2-4, is NAGVMQNPRHLVRRRGQEARLRCSPMKGHSHVYWYRQLPEEGLKFMVYLQKENIIDESGMPKERFSAEFPKEGPSILRIQQVVRGDSAAYFCASSRTAAPYIQYFGAGTRLSVL.

This clone was recorded a few times. The genes are TRBV27 and TRBJ2-1; TRBD1 matches at 9 bases. Trimming at V came to 5 bases and at J to 6 bases, leaving 5 bases not matched to a gene. The germline CDR1 and CDR2 sequences are MNHEY and SMNVEV (reference sequence). This CDR3 contains 14 residues. CDR3 bases: TGTGCCAGCAGTATCGGGACAGGGTTCAATGAGCAGTTCTTC. This codes for CASSIGTGFNEQFF.

V usage is TRBV7-3 and J usage is TRBJ2-6; perhaps TRBD1 as D (6 bases). This CDR3 has 13 residues. Per germline, CDR1 SGHTA and CDR2 FQGTGA. V was trimmed by 6 bases and J by 8 bases, leaving 11 bases between them. CDR3 region: CASREGGTNVLTF. The CDR3 nucleotides are TGTGCCAGCAGGGAAGGGGGTACCAACGTCCTGACTTTC.

This clone came up once. This chain uses TRBV6-5 with TRBJ1-3; TRBD1 might be the D (6 bases). In germline, CDR1 is MNHEY, CDR2 SVGAGI. The CDR3 totals 14 residues. With 8 bases removed from V and 3 bases from J, the gap between germline ends came to 14 bases. The CDR3 nucleotides are TGTGCCAGCCAGGGGACAACACTTGGAAACACCATATATTTT. Its translation: CASQGTTLGNTIYF.

The V gene is TRBV7-3, the J gene TRBJ2-6; unclear D gene. V dropped 4 bases and J dropped 0 bases, with 7 bases sitting between them. Germline V gene sequence: CDR1 SGHTA, CDR2 FQGTGA. This CDR3 contains 15 residues. CDR3 bases: TGTGCCAGCAGCTCAATCCACTCTGGGGCCAACGTCCTGACTTTC. Amino acids: CASSSIHSGANVLTF.

The rearrangement joins TRBV5-6 to TRBJ2-5; tentatively, D is TRBD2 (6 bases). Germline assignment: CDR1 SGHDT and CDR2 YYEEEE. The ends were cut back, 1 base at V and 5 bases at J, with 15 bases in the middle. The CDR3 has 15 residues. The CDR3 loop reads CASSLRTGSSETQYF. The DNA for the CDR3 is TGTGCCAGCAGCTTGCGTACCGGGAGCTCGGAGACCCAGTACTTC.